This passage covers 5 T cell receptor beta chains from one sample sequenced in a study of T cells in Graves' hyperthyroidism and ophthalmopathy. It was RNA transcripts that yielded the amplified TCR beta CDR3 regions. The TCR CDR3 was amplified in a first-round RT-PCR using the HTBI primer set. TCRdb recomputed calls from the multiplex PCR reads with MiXCR, one row per CDR3 protein. This sample has more than 550,000 distinct CDR3 sequences; 15% to 20% occur once, and the top ten carry roughly 16%. The sample comprised blood. Receptors originate from a man in his fifties with Graves' hyperthyroidism.

This clonotype has ten or more counts. This sequence joins TRBV3-1 and TRBJ2-7, with TRBD1 matching over 7 bases. Germline V gene sequence: CDR1 LGHDT, CDR2 YNNKEL (reference sequence). The CDR3 is made up of 15 amino acids. V gave up 2 bases and J gave up 2 bases; unmatched junction bases: 6. CDR3 sequence reads: CASSQSTGTAYEQYF. CDR3 bases: TGTGCCAGCAGCCAATCCACCGGGACAGCCTACGAGCAGTACTTC.

This clonotype was recorded at least ten times. The rearrangement joins TRBV27 to TRBJ1-3, with D perhaps TRBD1 (6 bases). The CDR3 contains 16 residues. Germline V lookup: CDR1 MNHEY, CDR2 SMNVEV (reference sequence). The V and J ends lost 5 bases and 0 bases respectively, with 14 bases between them. The CDR3 nucleotides are TGTGCCAGCAGTGCCTCAGGGGCCTTCTCTGGAAACACCATATATTTT. Translated: CASSASGAFSGNTIYF.

This clonotype was counted between two and nine times. The CDR3 reads CASSPSGSWAGELFF. DNA for the CDR3: TGTGCCAGCAGTCCAAGCGGGAGTTGGGCCGGGGAGCTGTTTTTT. The rearrangement uses TRBV2 and TRBJ2-2; 8 bases are a match to TRBD2. The V and J ends lost 5 bases and 6 bases, in that order; junction bases with no gene match: 8. This CDR3 contains 15 residues. Germline V gene lookup returns CDR1 SNHLY and CDR2 FYNNEI.

The rearrangement uses TRBV10-3 and TRBJ1-5; tentative D call: TRBD1 (5 bases). V lost 3 bases to trimming and J lost 4 bases, with 10 bases between them. This CDR3 region has 14 residues. Germline V gene sequence: CDR1 ENHRY, CDR2 SYGVKD. The DNA for the CDR3 is TGTGCCATCAGTGACCCCGGGACTAATCAGCCCCAGCATTTT. Translating it yields CAISDPGTNQPQHF.

This clonotype has at least ten counts. In DNA, the CDR3 is TGTGCCAGCAGTTCTGTACAGGGGGCGTACAATGAGCAGTTCTTC. This codes for CASSSVQGAYNEQFF. The rearrangement links TRBV12-3 or TRBV12-4 to TRBJ2-1; 9 positions agree with TRBD1. The CDR3 length is 15 residues. The V gene end was trimmed by 4 bases and the J gene end by 4 bases; junction bases not matched to a gene: 5.